This entry lists 31 T cell receptor beta chains sequenced from one sample in a study of T-cell reconstitution after alpha-beta-depleted transplantation in children. Unique molecular identifiers were incorporated into the prepared TCRbeta library. TCRdb re-derived calls from the PCR reads in MiXCR, one entry per CDR3 protein. The repertoire holds 250,000 to 400,000 distinct CDR3 sequences, 20% to 30% seen once, with 9.5% to 12% in the top ten. The sample consisted of PBMCs, mostly from graft donor cells, taken 180 days after TCRalphabeta/CD19-depleted stem cell transplant. These receptors all stem from a male patient younger than 18 who had a stem cell transplant for acute lymphoblastic leukemia, so the T cells may come from the graft donor.

The chain combines TRBV11-2 with TRBJ2-3, with D unclear. CDR1 is SGHAT, CDR2 FQNNGV, per germline. Trimming pared 4 bases from V and 2 bases from J, leaving 10 bases between. The CDR3 totals 14 residues. CDR3 loop: CASSSVGTTDTQYF. Written as DNA, the CDR3 is TGTGCCAGCAGCTCCGTCGGCACCACAGATACGCAGTATTTT.

The chain couples TRBV7-9 to TRBJ2-7, with 7 nucleotides matching TRBD2. The CDR3 has 15 residues. Trimming took 2 bases from V and 4 from J; bases not matched to a gene: 8. The germline gives CDR1 SEHNR, CDR2 FQNEAQ (reference sequence). CDR3 sequence: CASSLIGGRSYEQYF. Here the CDR3 DNA reads TGTGCCAGCAGCTTAATTGGCGGGAGATCGTACGAGCAGTACTTC.

The V call is TRBV21-1, the J call TRBJ2-1; the table assigns TRBD1, which was not confirmed against the DNA. TRBV21-1 represents a pseudogene. The CDR3 is made up of 22 amino acids. CDR3: CASGATSSRDSRLAVSYNEQFF. The CDR3 DNA is TGTGCCAGCGGAGCCACCTCATCCCGGGACAGTCGCCTAGCGGTCTCCTACAATGAGCAGTTCTTC.

J is TRBJ2-5 and V is TRBV6-5, with 7 bases lining up with TRBD1. Germline V lookup: CDR1 MNHEY, CDR2 SVGAGI. The CDR3 totals 14 residues. The V and J ends lost 1 base and 1 base, in that order; junction bases with no gene match: 0. DNA for the CDR3: TGTGCCAGCAGTTACTGGACAGGCCAAGAGACCCAGTACTTC. It encodes CASSYWTGQETQYF.

The chain carries TRBV25-1 and TRBJ2-3; D is possibly TRBD2 (5 bases). The germline V gene encodes CDR1 MGHDK and CDR2 SYGVNS. The CDR3 is 13 residues long. The germline V and J ends were trimmed by 7 bases and 2 bases, with 10 bases remaining between them. CDR3 in amino acids: CASIGENTDTQYF. The CDR3 coding sequence is TGTGCCAGCATCGGGGAAAACACAGATACGCAGTATTTT.

The CDR3 sequence is CASSDRSREQYF. CDR3 in DNA: TGTGCCAGCAGCGACCGTAGTCGCGAGCAGTACTTC. J is TRBJ2-7 and V is TRBV7-2; no definite D call. V was shortened by 5 bases and J by 6 bases, with 11 bases between the two germline ends. The CDR3 is 12 amino acids. Germline assignment: CDR1 SGHTA and CDR2 FQGNSA.

The CDR3 region has the DNA TGTGCCAGCAGCGCGCGGGCGGGACGCCGGACTAGCGGGGGGAACCCTTCCTACGAGCAGTACTTC. Translating it yields CASSARAGRRTSGGNPSYEQYF. The V gene is TRBV7-2, the J gene TRBJ2-7; 14 bases align to TRBD2. This CDR3 has 22 residues. V gave up 5 bases and J gave up 1 base; unmatched junction bases: 22. Germline V CDR1 and CDR2: SGHTA, FQGNSA.

This chain links TRBV6-4 with TRBJ2-1, with TRBD2 matching over 15 bases. Germline V gives CDR1 MRHNA, CDR2 SNTAGT. This CDR3 has 16 amino acids. V trimming: 7 bases; J trimming: 7 bases; junction bases outside the gene matches: 8. CDR3 loop: CASTEGTSGRLNEQFF. The CDR3 coding sequence is TGTGCCAGCACCGAGGGGACTAGCGGGAGGTTGAATGAGCAGTTCTTC.

This clonotype was detected a few times. The gene calls are TRBV5-5 and TRBJ2-3; 13 bases agree with TRBD2. The CDR3 spans 16 residues. V shed 4 bases, J shed 5 bases, and the junction held 7 bases outside the gene matches. CDR1 is SGHKS and CDR2 is YYEKEE in the germline V gene (reference sequence). The CDR3 region is CASSRLGLAGEDTQYF. As DNA, the CDR3 is TGTGCCAGCAGCCGTCTTGGACTAGCGGGAGAAGATACGCAGTATTTT.

V usage is TRBV21-1 and J usage is TRBJ2-5; the table's D call of TRBD1 was not tested on the DNA. TRBV21-1 is tagged as a pseudogene. The CDR3 runs to 17 residues. The CDR3 DNA sequence: TGTGCCAGCAGCAAGACTCTCAAAGGACAGTCTCAAGAGACCCAGTACTTC. Protein product: CASSKTLKGQSQETQYF.

This clonotype has just a few counts. The CDR3 region is CASSRTGGSTDTQYF. The DNA of the CDR3 is TGTGCCAGCAGCCGGACAGGGGGGAGCACAGATACGCAGTATTTT. This chain links TRBV9 with TRBJ2-3; 10 positions agree with TRBD1. Germline CDR1 is SGDLS and CDR2 is YYNGEE. The CDR3 totals 15 residues. V gave up 4 bases and J gave up 0 bases; unmatched junction bases: 2.

CDR3 protein: CASPYLNEQFF. CDR3 coding DNA: TGTGCCAGTCCTTACTTGAATGAGCAGTTCTTC. The chain combines TRBV5-8 with TRBJ2-1; D is ambiguous. The CDR3 totals 11 residues. CDR1 is SGHTS and CDR2 is YDEGEE in the germline V gene. The V gene lost 8 bases and the J gene lost 7 bases, with 10 bases spanning the gap.

The rearrangement links TRBV5-1 to TRBJ2-6; the D is unclear. The CDR3 loop spans 17 amino acids. Germline V gives CDR1 SGHRS, CDR2 YFSETQ. With 4 bases removed from V and 4 bases from J, the gap between germline ends came to 18 bases. CDR3 in amino acids: CASSPGGWGRGANVLTF. The CDR3 nucleotides are TGCGCCAGCAGCCCCGGCGGCTGGGGAAGGGGGGCCAACGTCCTGACTTTC.

The V gene is TRBV25-1, the J gene TRBJ1-4; TRBD1 might be the D (5 bases). The CDR3 covers 18 residues. V lost 2 bases and J 4 bases, leaving 20 bases between the germline ends. Germline loops: CDR1 MGHDK, CDR2 SYGVNS. CDR3 nucleotides: TGTGCCAGCAGTGAAAGAGGCACGTGGTCAGGGATTAATGAAAAACTGTTTTTT. Its translation is CASSERGTWSGINEKLFF.

This clonotype was counted between two and nine times. The chain recombines TRBV29-1 with TRBJ2-2, with 10 nucleotides matching TRBD1. There are 13 residues in the CDR3. Germline trimming cut 7 bases from V and 4 bases from J; bases unmatched to any gene: 3. CDR1 and CDR2 from the germline V gene are SQVTM and ANQGSEA. CDR3 loop: CSGDRGGTGELFF. The CDR3 nucleotides read TGCAGCGGGGACAGGGGAGGCACCGGGGAGCTGTTTTTT.

The chain uses TRBV7-6 and TRBJ2-6, with unresolved D. The CDR3 loop spans 15 amino acids. Trimming stripped 0 bases from V and 2 bases from J, with 5 bases between. The germline CDR1 and CDR2 sequences are SGHVS and FNYEAQ. This CDR3 is CASSLAQTGANVLTF. The CDR3 coding sequence is TGTGCCAGCAGCTTAGCGCAGACTGGGGCCAACGTCCTGACTTTC.

The J gene is TRBJ1-5, the V gene TRBV7-6, with unresolved D. V shed 0 bases and J shed 1 base, with 16 bases lying between them. Germline loops: CDR1 SGHVS, CDR2 FNYEAQ. This CDR3 region has 18 residues. CDR3 in DNA: TGTGCCAGCAGCTTAGCGTTCGGGGATGGGGTGAGCAATCAGCCCCAGCATTTT. Translating it yields CASSLAFGDGVSNQPQHF.

The chain combines TRBV29-1 with TRBJ2-2, with D perhaps TRBD1 (5 bases). The germline CDR1 and CDR2 sequences are SQVTM and ANQGSEA. V was pared by 4 bases and J by 3 bases, with 9 bases between. This CDR3 spans 13 amino acids. The CDR3: CSVAPRDTGELFF. As DNA, the CDR3 is TGCAGCGTTGCGCCCAGGGACACCGGGGAGCTGTTTTTT.

This chain connects TRBV11-2 to TRBJ1-5; D is uncertain. Per the germline V gene, CDR1 is SGHAT and CDR2 is FQNNGV. CDR3 size: 15 residues. V dropped 2 bases and J dropped 4 bases, with 12 bases sitting between them. In DNA form, the CDR3 reads TGTGCCAGCAGCTTATTCTGGGCGGGGAATCAGCCCCAGCATTTT. Protein sequence: CASSLFWAGNQPQHF.

The chain couples TRBV27 to TRBJ2-1; the D call may be TRBD1 or TRBD2 (5 bases each). The V and J ends lost 6 bases and 0 bases respectively, with 24 bases between them. The CDR3 runs 19 residues. Per germline, CDR1 MNHEY and CDR2 SMNVEV (reference sequence). The CDR3 is CASRRDGRSQGSSYNEQFF. DNA of the CDR3: TGTGCCAGCAGACGGGACGGCAGATCGCAAGGGAGCTCCTACAATGAGCAGTTCTTC.

This clonotype was observed a handful of times. The chain couples TRBV7-6 to TRBJ2-1, with D possibly TRBD2 on 6 matching bases. V was trimmed by 0 bases and J by 2 bases, leaving 11 bases between them. The CDR3 contains 16 residues. Germline assignment: CDR1 SGHVS and CDR2 FNYEAQ. As DNA, the CDR3 is TGTGCCAGCAGCTTAGCGGGCGGGGTTGCCTACAATGAGCAGTTCTTC. Residues: CASSLAGGVAYNEQFF. Variable domain in full (rest from reference TRBV7-6 and TRBJ2-1): GAGVSQSPRYKVTKRGQDVALRCDPISGHVSLYWYRQALGQGPEFLTYFNYEAQQDKSGLPNDRFSAERPEGSISTLTIQRTEQRDSAMYRCASSLAGGVAYNEQFFGPGTRLTVL.

This clonotype turned up a few times. This chain joins TRBV6-5 and TRBJ2-3; 10 bases match TRBD2. The CDR3 is 17 amino acids. The germline CDR1 and CDR2 sequences are MNHEY and SVGAGI. The junction had 6 bases not matched to a gene; V was cut back by 0 bases and J by 3 bases. The CDR3 sequence: CASSYSSSSGRTDTQYF. The CDR3 DNA is TGTGCCAGCAGTTACTCGAGTTCTAGCGGGAGAACAGATACGCAGTATTTT.

This clonotype was recorded a few times. The chain is built from TRBV12-3 or TRBV12-4 and TRBJ2-5, with a weak D call TRBD2 (6 bases). Trimming shortened V by 9 bases and J by 1 base, and 18 bases separated the two germline ends. The length of the CDR3 is 15 residues. The CDR3, as DNA: TGTGCCAGGGGAGTCGGGGCTAGCGCCCAAGAGACCCAGTACTTC. Translated: CARGVGASAQETQYF.

This clonotype has just a few counts. The V and J genes are TRBV6-5 and TRBJ1-2; a possible D gene is TRBD1 (5 bases). The V end lost 2 bases, the J end lost 1 base, and 17 bases lay between the germline ends. Germline V gene sequence: CDR1 MNHEY, CDR2 SVGAGI. This CDR3 is built from 17 residues. The CDR3 region has the DNA TGTGCCAGCAGTTACGAGGGTGGCCAGGGAAGTAACTATGGCTACACCTTC. Translating it yields CASSYEGGQGSNYGYTF.

This clonotype was observed a few times. The chain employs TRBV4-1 and TRBJ2-7; either TRBD1 or TRBD2 may supply D (5 bases each). Trimming took off 1 base at V and 4 bases at J, with 11 bases between the two ends. CDR1 and CDR2 (germline): MGHRA, YSYEKL. The CDR3 extends over 14 amino acids. As DNA, the CDR3 is TGCGCCAGCAGCCAAGCAGGGACCCTTTACGAGCAGTACTTC. Its protein product is CASSQAGTLYEQYF.

The rearrangement links TRBV29-1 to TRBJ2-3, with unresolved D. V lost 4 bases and J 4 bases, leaving 6 bases between the germline ends. Looked up from germline, CDR1 is SQVTM and CDR2 is ANQGSEA. The CDR3 has 11 amino acids. The DNA for the CDR3 is TGCAGCGTTGCGATAGCAGATACGCAGTATTTT. Encoded protein: CSVAIADTQYF.

The chain links TRBV27 to TRBJ2-1, with D possibly being TRBD2 (6 bases). The CDR3 loop spans 17 amino acids. Per the germline V gene, CDR1 is MNHEY and CDR2 is SMNVEV (reference sequence). V was pared by 6 bases and J by 8 bases, with 26 bases between. CDR3 protein: CASSPPPGLLLMDEQFF. CDR3 DNA sequence: TGTGCCAGCAGCCCCCCCCCGGGACTCCTCCTAATGGATGAGCAGTTCTTC.

This clonotype has more than one count but fewer than ten. The chain carries TRBV5-1 and TRBJ2-2, with D hard to call. Germline assignment: CDR1 SGHRS and CDR2 YFSETQ. V lost 1 base and J 7 bases, leaving 11 bases between the germline ends. The CDR3 consists of 14 residues. The CDR3 protein is CASSLSPEFGELFF. In nucleotides, the CDR3 is TGCGCCAGCAGCTTGTCCCCGGAATTCGGGGAGCTGTTTTTT.

This clonotype was counted at least ten times. The V call is TRBV10-3, the J call TRBJ2-3; 9 bases are a match to TRBD2. Trimming took 6 bases from V and 4 from J; bases not matched to a gene: 20. The CDR3 is 19 residues long. Germline CDR1 and CDR2: ENHRY and SYGVKD. The CDR3 sequence is CAIRPQGGIAGDLPDTQYF. The CDR3 bases are TGTGCCATCAGGCCACAGGGAGGGATAGCGGGAGATTTACCAGATACGCAGTATTTT.

This sequence joins TRBV20-1 and TRBJ1-3; the match to TRBD1 covers 7 bases. The CDR3 has 14 amino acids. The germline V gene encodes CDR1 DFQATT and CDR2 SNEGSKA (reference sequence). V was clipped by 5 bases and J by 4 bases; unmatched bases: 8. CDR3 nucleotide sequence: TGCAGTGCTCTAGGGGGCTTGGTCGGAAACACCATATATTTT. As protein: CSALGGLVGNTIYF.

This sequence joins TRBV20-1 and TRBJ2-1, with TRBD2 identical over 10 bases. CDR1 is DFQATT, CDR2 SNEGSKA, per germline (reference sequence). The length of the CDR3 is 14 residues. The junction had 8 bases not matched to a gene; V was cut back by 3 bases and J by 9 bases. Here the CDR3 DNA reads TGCAGTGCTAGGAGACTAGCGGGCTCCGCTGAGCAGTTCTTC. Its translation is CSARRLAGSAEQFF.